This T cell receptor beta chain is drawn from a study of early T cells in non-severe SARS-CoV-2 infection. In TCRdb, the 5' RACE reads were re-called with MiXCR into one record per CDR3 protein. This table has 60,000 or so distinct CDR3 sequences, 12% appearing once. This CDR3 has 15 residues. Trimming took off 2 bases at V and 1 base at J, with 12 bases between the two ends. Germline V gives CDR1 SGDLS, CDR2 YYNGEE. This clonotype was seen at least ten times. The rearrangement joins TRBV9 to TRBJ1-1; D gene uncertain. The source of this sequence is an adult who was a healthcare worker with PCR-confirmed SARS-CoV-2 infection or an uninfected control (not recorded which). The sequenced sample consisted of whole blood. The DNA for the CDR3 is TGTGCCAGCAGCGTTAATCCGGCCGCGAACACTGAAGCTTTCTTT. This codes for CASSVNPAANTEAFF.